A single sample gave rise to the 18 T cell receptor beta chains below, sequenced in a study of cytomegalovirus exposure and HLA in healthy donors. Amplification used 60 Vbeta primers and 13 Jbeta primers. Clones were sequenced by immunoSEQ multiplex PCR, and TCRdb holds only the in-frame ones, with some missing. Of tens of thousands of clones in the sample, roughly 84% were seen once. The source material was PBMCs. These receptors originate from a woman aged 25 to 39 in good health and CMV-seronegative.

This chain uses TRBV30 with TRBJ1-5, with unresolved D. This CDR3 region has 13 residues. Germline V gene sequence: CDR1 GTSNPN, CDR2 SVGIG (reference sequence). The V end was cut by 0 bases, the J end by 7 bases, with 10 bases between. This CDR3 is CAWSVEGEQPQHF. CDR3 coding DNA: TGTGCCTGGAGTGTAGAGGGCGAGCAGCCCCAGCATTTT.

The gene calls are TRBV5-1 and TRBJ2-2; perhaps TRBD1 as D (6 bases). The CDR3 sequence is 15 residues long. V gave up 4 bases and J gave up 1 base, with 11 bases separating them. Germline loops: CDR1 SGHRS, CDR2 YFSETQ. The chain's CDR3 is CASSPMDRNTGELFF. In DNA, the CDR3 is TGCGCCAGCAGCCCTATGGACAGGAACACCGGGGAGCTGTTTTTT.

The V and J genes are TRBV7-2 and TRBJ2-7; D not resolved. Looked up from germline, CDR1 is SGHTA and CDR2 is FQGNSA. CDR3 length equals 13 residues. The ends were cut back, 2 bases at V and 2 bases at J, with 7 bases in the middle. For the CDR3, the DNA is TGTGCCAGCAGCTTATACAGACCCTACGAGCAGTACTTC. Protein sequence: CASSLYRPYEQYF.

CDR3 in DNA: TGCGCCAGCAGCTACGGTGGAGGTGAAGCTTTCTTT. Its protein product is CASSYGGGEAFF. The V gene is TRBV5-1, the J gene TRBJ1-1; D is unresolved. V gave up 3 bases and J gave up 7 bases, with 10 bases separating them. The length of the CDR3 is 12 residues. The germline CDR1 and CDR2 sequences are SGHRS and YFSETQ.

CDR3 loop: CASSLITGVYNEQFF. The CDR3 DNA reads as TGTGCCAGCAGCTTAATTACAGGGGTCTACAATGAGCAGTTCTTC. The chain joins TRBV7-2 to TRBJ2-1, with 7 nucleotides matching TRBD1. CDR3 size: 15 residues. Germline trimming cut 2 bases from V and 3 bases from J; bases unmatched to any gene: 4. CDR1 is SGHTA and CDR2 is FQGNSA in the germline V gene.

The chain has TRBV5-4 and TRBJ1-1; 8 nucleotides match TRBD1. CDR1 is SGHNT and CDR2 is YYREEE in the germline V gene (reference sequence). The length of the CDR3 is 16 residues. V shed 4 bases, J shed 0 bases, and the junction held 8 bases outside the gene matches. The CDR3: CASSPTYRGMNTEAFF. The DNA of the CDR3 is TGTGCCAGCAGCCCGACTTACAGGGGGATGAACACTGAAGCTTTCTTT. Based on the CDR3 plus reference TRBV5-4 and TRBJ1-1, the full variable domain is ETGVTQSPTHLIKTRGQQVTLRCSSQSGHNTVSWYQQALGQGPQFIFQYYREEENGRGNFPPRFSGLQFPNYSSELNVNALELDDSALYLCASSPTYRGMNTEAFFGQGTRLTVV.

The V call is TRBV19, the J call TRBJ1-2; D may be TRBD1 (5 bases). Germline CDR1 LNHDA, CDR2 SQIVND (reference sequence). CDR3 length equals 14 residues. Trimming took off 5 bases at V and 3 bases at J, with 13 bases between the two ends. CDR3 nucleotides: TGTGCCAGTAGTTCCCTTATGACAGACTATGGCTACACCTTC. Translating gives CASSSLMTDYGYTF.

The rearrangement uses TRBV4-3 and TRBJ1-2; a possible D gene is TRBD1 (6 bases). Germline CDR1 and CDR2: LGHNA and YSLEER. The V gene lost 2 bases and the J gene lost 8 bases, with 18 bases spanning the gap. This CDR3 region has 15 residues. This CDR3 reads CASSQTWGGAQGYTF. The CDR3 coding sequence is TGCGCCAGCAGCCAAACATGGGGGGGGGCGCAGGGCTACACCTTC.

The chain carries TRBV2 and TRBJ2-5, with TRBD1 identical over 7 bases. The J call is doubtful: the DNA matches TRBJ2-7 better. There are 18 residues in the CDR3. In germline, CDR1 is SNHLY, CDR2 FYNNEI. The CDR3 sequence: CASRDQGPGGALYYEQYF. The CDR3 bases are TGTGCCAGCAGGGATCAAGGCCCAGGGGGTGCCCTATACTACGAGCAGTACTTC.

The chain links TRBV30 to TRBJ1-2, with unresolved D. The CDR3 totals 12 residues. Germline V gene lookup returns CDR1 GTSNPN and CDR2 SVGIG (reference sequence). The V end lost 0 bases, the J end lost 10 bases, and 12 bases lay between the germline ends. CDR3 amino acids: CAWSVREDFYTF. The CDR3, as DNA: TGTGCCTGGAGTGTACGGGAGGACTTCTACACCTTC.

This sequence joins TRBV19 and TRBJ1-2; 7 nucleotides align to TRBD1. Losses at the gene ends were 6 bases for V and 8 bases for J; bases not matched to a gene: 12. Germline V gene sequence: CDR1 LNHDA, CDR2 SQIVND (reference sequence). The CDR3 consists of 14 residues. The CDR3 region has the DNA TGTGCCAGTAGACGCGACAGGGAGGCGGAGGGCTACACCTTC. Translation gives CASRRDREAEGYTF.

The chain's CDR3 is CASSLDFGTDTQYF. As DNA, the CDR3 is TGTGCCAGCAGCTTAGACTTTGGCACAGATACGCAGTATTTT. V and J are TRBV7-2 and TRBJ2-3, with D unclear. V lost 1 base and J 1 base, leaving 6 bases between the germline ends. Germline values: CDR1 SGHTA, CDR2 FQGNSA. The CDR3 is 14 residues long.

This clone was found once. The genes are TRBV18 and TRBJ1-5; D gene unclear. CDR1 and CDR2 from the germline V gene are KGHSH and LQKENI. The germline V and J ends were trimmed by 4 bases and 2 bases, with 15 bases remaining between them. The CDR3 runs 16 residues. CDR3 sequence reads: CASSHSVPEGNQPQHF. DNA of the CDR3: TGTGCCAGCTCACATAGCGTCCCCGAGGGCAATCAGCCCCAGCATTTT.

This chain uses TRBV9 with TRBJ2-7; 9 bases are a match to TRBD1. The germline gives CDR1 SGDLS, CDR2 YYNGEE. This CDR3 has 13 residues. With 4 bases clipped from V and 6 bases from J, the junction kept 5 bases outside the gene matches. The CDR3 sequence is CASSSRTGAEQYF. The CDR3 DNA reads as TGTGCCAGCAGCTCGAGGACAGGGGCCGAGCAGTACTTC.

V and J are TRBV4-1 and TRBJ2-3; D unresolved. The V end was cut by 6 bases, the J end by 0 bases, with 13 bases between. The germline V gene has CDR1 MGHRA and CDR2 YSYEKL. The CDR3 has 15 amino acids. The CDR3: CASSDTAPSTDTQYF. For the CDR3, the DNA is TGCGCCAGCAGTGACACTGCCCCCAGCACAGATACGCAGTATTTT.

CDR3 nucleotide sequence: TGTGCCATCAGTGAGCGGACAGGGGCGGGTCAGCCCCAGCATTTT. It encodes CAISERTGAGQPQHF. The chain combines TRBV10-3 with TRBJ1-5; 9 nucleotides line up with TRBD1. CDR3 size: 15 residues. Losses at the gene ends were 2 bases for V and 6 bases for J; bases not matched to a gene: 5. The germline CDR1 and CDR2 sequences are ENHRY and SYGVKD.

The chain couples TRBV6-1 to TRBJ1-1; unclear D gene. Germline CDR1 reads MNHNS; CDR2 reads SASEGT. The germline V and J ends were trimmed by 0 bases and 6 bases, with 8 bases remaining between them. This CDR3 has 13 amino acids. The CDR3 sequence: CASSEAGGAEAFF. The CDR3 bases are TGTGCCAGCAGTGAAGCGGGCGGGGCTGAAGCTTTCTTT.

This clone has more than one count but fewer than ten. The chain links TRBV19 to TRBJ2-3; the match to TRBD2 covers 10 bases. V shed 6 bases, J shed 4 bases, and the junction held 10 bases outside the gene matches. The CDR3 has 16 amino acids. CDR1 and CDR2 (germline): LNHDA, SQIVND (reference sequence). The CDR3 coding sequence is TGTGCCAGTAGATCAGGACTAGCGGACGCGTCAGATACGCAGTATTTT. Residues: CASRSGLADASDTQYF.